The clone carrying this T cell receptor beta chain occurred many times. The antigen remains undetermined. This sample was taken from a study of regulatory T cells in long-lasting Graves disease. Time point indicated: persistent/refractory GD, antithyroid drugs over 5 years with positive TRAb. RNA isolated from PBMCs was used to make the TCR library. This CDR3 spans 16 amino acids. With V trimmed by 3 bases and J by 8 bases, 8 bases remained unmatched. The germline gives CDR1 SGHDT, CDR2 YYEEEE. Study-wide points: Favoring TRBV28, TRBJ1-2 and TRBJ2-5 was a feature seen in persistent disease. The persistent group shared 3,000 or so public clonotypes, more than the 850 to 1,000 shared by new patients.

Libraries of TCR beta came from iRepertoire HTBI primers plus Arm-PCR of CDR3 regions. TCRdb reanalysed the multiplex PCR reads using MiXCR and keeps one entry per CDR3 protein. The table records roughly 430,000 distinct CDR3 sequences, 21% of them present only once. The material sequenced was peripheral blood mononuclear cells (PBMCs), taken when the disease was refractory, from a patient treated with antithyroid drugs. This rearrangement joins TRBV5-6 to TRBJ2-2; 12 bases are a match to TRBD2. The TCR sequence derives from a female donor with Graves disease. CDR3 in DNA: TGTGCCAGCAGCTCGACTAGCGGGAGAGTAGCGGGGGAGCTGTTTTTT. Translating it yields CASSSTSGRVAGELFF.